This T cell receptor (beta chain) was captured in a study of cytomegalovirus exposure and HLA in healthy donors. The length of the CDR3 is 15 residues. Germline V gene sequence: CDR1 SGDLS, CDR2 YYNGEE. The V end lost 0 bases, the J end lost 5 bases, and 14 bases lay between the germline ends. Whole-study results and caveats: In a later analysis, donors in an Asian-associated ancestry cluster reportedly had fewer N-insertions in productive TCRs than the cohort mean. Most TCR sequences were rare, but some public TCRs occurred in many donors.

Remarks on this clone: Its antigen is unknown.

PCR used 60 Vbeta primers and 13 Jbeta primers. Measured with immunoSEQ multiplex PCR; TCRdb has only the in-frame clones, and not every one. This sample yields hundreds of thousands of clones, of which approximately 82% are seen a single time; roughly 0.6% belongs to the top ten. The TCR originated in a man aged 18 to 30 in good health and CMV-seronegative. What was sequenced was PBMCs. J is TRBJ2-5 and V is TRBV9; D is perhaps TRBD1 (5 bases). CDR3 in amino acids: CASSVAVGLGETQYF. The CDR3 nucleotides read TGTGCCAGCAGCGTAGCGGTGGGGCTAGGGGAGACCCAGTACTTC. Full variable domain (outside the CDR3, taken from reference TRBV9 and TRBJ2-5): DSGVTQTPKHLITATGQRVTLRCSPRSGDLSVYWYQQSLDQGLQFLIQYYNGEERAKGNILERFSAQQFPDLHSELNLSSLELGDSALYFCASSVAVGLGETQYFGPGTRLLVL.